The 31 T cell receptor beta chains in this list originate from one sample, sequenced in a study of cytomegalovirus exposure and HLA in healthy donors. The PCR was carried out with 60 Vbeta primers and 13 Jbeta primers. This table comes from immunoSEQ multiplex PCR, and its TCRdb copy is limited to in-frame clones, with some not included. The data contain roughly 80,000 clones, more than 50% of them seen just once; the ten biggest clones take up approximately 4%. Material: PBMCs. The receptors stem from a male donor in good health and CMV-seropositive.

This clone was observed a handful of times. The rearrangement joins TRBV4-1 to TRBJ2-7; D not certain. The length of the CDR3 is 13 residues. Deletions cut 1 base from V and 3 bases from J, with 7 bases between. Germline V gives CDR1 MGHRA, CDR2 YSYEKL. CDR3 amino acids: CASSQAPGYEQYF. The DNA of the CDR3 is TGCGCCAGCAGCCAAGCACCCGGCTACGAGCAGTACTTC.

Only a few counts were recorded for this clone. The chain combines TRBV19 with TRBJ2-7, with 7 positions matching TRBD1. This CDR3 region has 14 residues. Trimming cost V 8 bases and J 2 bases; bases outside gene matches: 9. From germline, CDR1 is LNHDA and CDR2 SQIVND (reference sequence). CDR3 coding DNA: TGTGCCAGTTCGACAGGGTTTCCCACCTACGAGCAGTACTTC. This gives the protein CASSTGFPTYEQYF.

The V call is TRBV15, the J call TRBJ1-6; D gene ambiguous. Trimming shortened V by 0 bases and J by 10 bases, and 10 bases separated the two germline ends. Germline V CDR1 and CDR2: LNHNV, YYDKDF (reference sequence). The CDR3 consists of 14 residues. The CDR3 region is CATSRDYEGSPLHF. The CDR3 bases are TGTGCCACCAGCAGAGATTACGAGGGATCACCCCTCCACTTT.

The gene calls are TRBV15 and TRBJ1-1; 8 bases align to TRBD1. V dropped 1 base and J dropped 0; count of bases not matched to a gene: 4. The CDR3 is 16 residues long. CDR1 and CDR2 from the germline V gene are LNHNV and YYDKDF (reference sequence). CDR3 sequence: CATSRAGGIMNTEAFF. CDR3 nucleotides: TGTGCCACCAGCAGAGCAGGGGGCATTATGAACACTGAAGCTTTCTTT.

The CDR3 DNA is TGTGCCAGCAGTGAGGTCTCTGGAAACACCATATATTTT. It encodes CASSEVSGNTIYF. J is TRBJ1-3 and V is TRBV6-5; no definite D call. Germline CDR1 MNHEY, CDR2 SVGAGI. V dropped 5 bases and J dropped 0 bases, with 5 bases sitting between them. The CDR3 runs 13 residues.

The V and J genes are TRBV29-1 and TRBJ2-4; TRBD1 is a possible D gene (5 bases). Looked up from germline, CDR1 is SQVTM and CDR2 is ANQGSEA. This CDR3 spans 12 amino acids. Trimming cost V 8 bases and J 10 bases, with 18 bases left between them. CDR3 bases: TGCAGCCACTCAATGGGGTCAGGGATTCAGTACTTC. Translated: CSHSMGSGIQYF.

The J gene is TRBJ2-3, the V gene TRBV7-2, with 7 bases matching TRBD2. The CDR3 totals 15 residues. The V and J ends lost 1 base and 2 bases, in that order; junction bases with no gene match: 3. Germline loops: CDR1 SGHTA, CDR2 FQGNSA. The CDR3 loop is CASSLGEGTTDTQYF. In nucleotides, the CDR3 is TGTGCCAGCAGCTTAGGGGAGGGGACCACAGATACGCAGTATTTT.

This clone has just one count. In DNA form, the CDR3 reads TGTGCCAGCAGCTACGACAGGGCCCAGCCCCAGCATTTT. It encodes CASSYDRAQPQHF. The chain couples TRBV11-1 to TRBJ1-5; 7 bases agree with TRBD1. Germline values: CDR1 SGHAT, CDR2 FQDESV (reference sequence). Trimming at V came to 4 bases and at J to 7 bases, leaving 4 bases not matched to a gene. The CDR3 runs 13 residues.

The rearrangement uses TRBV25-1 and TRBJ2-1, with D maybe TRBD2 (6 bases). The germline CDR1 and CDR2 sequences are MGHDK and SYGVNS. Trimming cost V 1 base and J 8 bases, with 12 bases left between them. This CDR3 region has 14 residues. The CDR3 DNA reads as TGTGCCAGCAGTGAATGGCGGGGTGGGGATGAGCAGTTCTTC. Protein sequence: CASSEWRGGDEQFF.

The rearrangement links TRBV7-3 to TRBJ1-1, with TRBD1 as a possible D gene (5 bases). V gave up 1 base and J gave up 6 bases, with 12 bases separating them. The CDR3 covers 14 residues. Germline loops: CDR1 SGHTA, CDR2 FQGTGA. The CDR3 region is CASSLKPGLAEAFF. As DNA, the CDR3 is TGTGCCAGCAGCTTAAAGCCAGGGCTCGCTGAAGCTTTCTTT.

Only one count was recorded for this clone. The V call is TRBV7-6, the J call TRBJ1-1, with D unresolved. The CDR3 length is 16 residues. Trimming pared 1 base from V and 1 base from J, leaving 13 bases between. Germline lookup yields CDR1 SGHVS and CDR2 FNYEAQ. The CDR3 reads CASSLGAGPANTEAFF. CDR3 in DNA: TGTGCCAGCAGCTTAGGGGCGGGCCCGGCGAACACTGAAGCTTTCTTT.

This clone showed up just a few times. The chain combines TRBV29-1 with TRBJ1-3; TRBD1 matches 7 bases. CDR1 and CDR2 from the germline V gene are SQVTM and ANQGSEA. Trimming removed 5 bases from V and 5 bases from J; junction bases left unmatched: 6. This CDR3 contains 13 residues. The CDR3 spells CSVTGQRRNTIYF. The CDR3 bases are TGCAGCGTTACGGGACAGCGAAGAAACACCATATATTTT.

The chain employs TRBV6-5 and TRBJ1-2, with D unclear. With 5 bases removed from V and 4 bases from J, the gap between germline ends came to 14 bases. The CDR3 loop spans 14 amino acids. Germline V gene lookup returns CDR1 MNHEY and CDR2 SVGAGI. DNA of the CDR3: TGTGCCAGCAGTACCCAACAGATCTTCTATGGCTACACCTTC. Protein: CASSTQQIFYGYTF.

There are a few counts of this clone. CDR3 DNA sequence: TGTGCCAGCAGTTTAGGGGCGGGAGGAATCTACGAGCAGTACTTC. It specifies CASSLGAGGIYEQYF. This chain links TRBV27 with TRBJ2-7; TRBD2 matches at 8 bases. Germline V gene data show CDR1 as MNHEY and CDR2 as SMNVEV (reference sequence). The ends lost 2 bases at V and 3 bases at J; junction bases unmatched: 6. The CDR3 runs to 15 residues.

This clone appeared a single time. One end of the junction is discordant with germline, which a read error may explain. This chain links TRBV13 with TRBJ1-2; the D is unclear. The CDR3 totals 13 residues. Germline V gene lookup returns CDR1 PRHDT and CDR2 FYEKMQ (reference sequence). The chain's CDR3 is CASSFGKLEGSPF. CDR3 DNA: TGTGCCAGCAGCTTTGGGAAGCTTGAGGGAAGCCCCTTC.

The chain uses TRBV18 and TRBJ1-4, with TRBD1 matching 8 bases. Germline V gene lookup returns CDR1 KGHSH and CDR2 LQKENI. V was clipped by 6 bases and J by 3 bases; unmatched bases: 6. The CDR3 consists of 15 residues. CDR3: CASSPEGQANEKLFF. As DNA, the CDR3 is TGTGCCAGCTCTCCTGAGGGACAGGCTAATGAAAAACTGTTTTTT.

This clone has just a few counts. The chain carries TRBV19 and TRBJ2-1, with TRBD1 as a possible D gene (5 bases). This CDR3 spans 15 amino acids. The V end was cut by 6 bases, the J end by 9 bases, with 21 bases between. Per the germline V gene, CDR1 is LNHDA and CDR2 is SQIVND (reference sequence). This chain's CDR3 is CASSPPLPGFSEQFF. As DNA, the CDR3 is TGTGCCAGTAGCCCCCCCCTACCAGGGTTCAGTGAGCAGTTCTTC.

The CDR3 region has the DNA TGTGCCAGCAGCTTAGGATCCGGACAGGGGAACACTGAAGCTTTCTTT. Protein: CASSLGSGQGNTEAFF. This chain joins TRBV7-6 and TRBJ1-1; 8 positions match TRBD1. V shed 1 base and J 1 base; nucleotides not matched to a gene: 5. Germline V lookup: CDR1 SGHVS, CDR2 FNYEAQ. This CDR3 contains 16 residues.

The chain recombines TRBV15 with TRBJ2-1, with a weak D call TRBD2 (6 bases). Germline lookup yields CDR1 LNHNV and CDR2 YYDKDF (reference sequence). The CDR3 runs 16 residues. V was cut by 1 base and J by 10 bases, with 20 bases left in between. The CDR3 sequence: CATSRGRTIPEPEQFF. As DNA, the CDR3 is TGTGCCACCAGCAGAGGTAGGACTATCCCGGAACCGGAGCAGTTCTTC.

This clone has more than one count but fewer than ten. The CDR3 nucleotides are TGTGCCAGCAGCTTGGGTTCTCTGCTTCGACAGGTCAACACCGGGGAGCTGTTTTTT. Its translation is CASSLGSLLRQVNTGELFF. The rearrangement joins TRBV5-5 to TRBJ2-2, with a weak D call TRBD1 (6 bases). The CDR3 loop spans 19 amino acids. V lost 0 bases and J 2 bases, leaving 20 bases between the germline ends. Germline V gene lookup returns CDR1 SGHKS and CDR2 YYEKEE (reference sequence).

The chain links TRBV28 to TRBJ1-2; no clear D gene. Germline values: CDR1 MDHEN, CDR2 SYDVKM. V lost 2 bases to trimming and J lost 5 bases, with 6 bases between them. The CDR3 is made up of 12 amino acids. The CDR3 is CASSLAGYGYTF. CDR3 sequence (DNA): TGTGCCAGCAGTTTAGCGGGATATGGCTACACCTTC.

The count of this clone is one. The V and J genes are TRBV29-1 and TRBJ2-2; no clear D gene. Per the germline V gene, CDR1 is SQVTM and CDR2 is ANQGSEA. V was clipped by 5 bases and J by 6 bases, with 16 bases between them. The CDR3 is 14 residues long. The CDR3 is CSVRPAARSGELFF. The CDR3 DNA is TGCAGCGTTCGTCCAGCAGCGCGATCCGGGGAGCTGTTTTTT.

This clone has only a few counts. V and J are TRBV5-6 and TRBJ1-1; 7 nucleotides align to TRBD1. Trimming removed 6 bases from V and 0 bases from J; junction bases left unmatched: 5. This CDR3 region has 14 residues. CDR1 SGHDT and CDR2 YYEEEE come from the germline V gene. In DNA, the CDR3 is TGTGCCAGCACCGTACAGGGGCTGAACACTGAAGCTTTCTTT. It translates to CASTVQGLNTEAFF.

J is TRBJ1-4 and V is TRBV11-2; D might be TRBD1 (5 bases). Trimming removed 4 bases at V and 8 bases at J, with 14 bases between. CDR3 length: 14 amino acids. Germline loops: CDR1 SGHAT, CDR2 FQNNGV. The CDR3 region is CASSSRQIPEKLFF. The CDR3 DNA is TGTGCCAGCAGCTCTCGACAGATACCCGAAAAACTGTTTTTT.

CDR3 sequence: CASSLLTSGTHNEQFF. CDR3 nucleotide sequence: TGCGCCAGCAGCTTGCTCACTAGCGGAACGCACAATGAGCAGTTCTTC. The chain recombines TRBV5-1 with TRBJ2-1; 8 bases line up with TRBD2. This CDR3 is built from 16 residues. V shed 1 base and J 5 bases; nucleotides not matched to a gene: 8. CDR1 and CDR2 from the germline V gene are SGHRS and YFSETQ.

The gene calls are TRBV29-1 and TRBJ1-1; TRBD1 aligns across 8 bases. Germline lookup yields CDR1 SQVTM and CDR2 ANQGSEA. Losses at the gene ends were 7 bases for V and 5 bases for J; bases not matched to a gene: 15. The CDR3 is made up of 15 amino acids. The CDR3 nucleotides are TGCAGCGCCAAAGGGGGCAGGGGGCAAAAAACTGAAGCTTTCTTT. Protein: CSAKGGRGQKTEAFF.

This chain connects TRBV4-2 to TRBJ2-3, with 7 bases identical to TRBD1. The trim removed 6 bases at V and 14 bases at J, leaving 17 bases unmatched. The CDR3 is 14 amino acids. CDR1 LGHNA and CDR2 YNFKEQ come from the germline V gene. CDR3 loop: CASRPGQSTYLRYF. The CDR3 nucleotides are TGTGCCAGCAGACCGGGACAGTCTACATACTTGCGGTATTTT.

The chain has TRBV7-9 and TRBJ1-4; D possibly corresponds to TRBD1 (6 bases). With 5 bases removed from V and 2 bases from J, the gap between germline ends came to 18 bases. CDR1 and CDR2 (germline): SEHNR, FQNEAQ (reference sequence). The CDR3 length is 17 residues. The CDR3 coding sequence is TGTGCCAGCAGCCTTCGGACAGTCCTTAGCACTAATGAAAAACTGTTTTTT. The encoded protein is CASSLRTVLSTNEKLFF.

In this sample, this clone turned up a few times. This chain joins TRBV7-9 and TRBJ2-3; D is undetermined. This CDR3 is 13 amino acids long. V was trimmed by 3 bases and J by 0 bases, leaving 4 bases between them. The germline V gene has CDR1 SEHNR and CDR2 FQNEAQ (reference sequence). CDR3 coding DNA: TGTGCCAGCAGCTTCTATAGCACAGATACGCAGTATTTT. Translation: CASSFYSTDTQYF. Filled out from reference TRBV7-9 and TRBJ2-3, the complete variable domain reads DTGVSQNPRHKITKRGQNVTFRCDPISEHNRLYWYRQTLGQGPEFLTYFQNEAQLEKSRLLSDRFSAERPKGSFSTLEIQRTEQGDSAMYLCASSFYSTDTQYFGPGTRLTVL.

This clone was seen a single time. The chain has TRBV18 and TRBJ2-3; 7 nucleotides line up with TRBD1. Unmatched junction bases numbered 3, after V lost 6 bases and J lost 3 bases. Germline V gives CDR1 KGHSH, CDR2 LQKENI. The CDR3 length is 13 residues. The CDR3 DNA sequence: TGTGCCAGCTCGACAGGGTCAACAGATACGCAGTATTTT. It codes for CASSTGSTDTQYF. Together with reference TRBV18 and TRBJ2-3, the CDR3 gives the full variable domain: NAGVMQNPRHLVRRRGQEARLRCSPMKGHSHVYWYRQLPEEGLKFMVYLQKENIIDESGMPKERFSAEFPKEGPSILRIQQVVRGDSAAYFCASSTGSTDTQYFGPGTRLTVL.

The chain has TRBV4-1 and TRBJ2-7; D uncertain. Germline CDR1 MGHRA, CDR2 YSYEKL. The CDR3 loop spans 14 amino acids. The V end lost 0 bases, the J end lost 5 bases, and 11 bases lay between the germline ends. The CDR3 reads CASSQDRGFDEQYF. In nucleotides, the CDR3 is TGCGCCAGCAGCCAAGATCGCGGTTTCGACGAGCAGTACTTC.